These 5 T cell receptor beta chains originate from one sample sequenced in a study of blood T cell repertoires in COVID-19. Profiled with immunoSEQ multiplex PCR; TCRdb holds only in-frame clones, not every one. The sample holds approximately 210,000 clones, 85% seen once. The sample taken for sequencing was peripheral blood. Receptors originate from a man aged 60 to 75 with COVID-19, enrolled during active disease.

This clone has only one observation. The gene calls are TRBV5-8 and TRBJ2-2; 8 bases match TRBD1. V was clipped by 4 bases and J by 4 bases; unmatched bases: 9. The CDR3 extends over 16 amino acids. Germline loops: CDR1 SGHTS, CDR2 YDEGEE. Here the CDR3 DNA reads TGTGCCAGCAGCCCTCAGGGGGCGATTGGCACCGGGGAGCTGTTTTTT. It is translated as CASSPQGAIGTGELFF.

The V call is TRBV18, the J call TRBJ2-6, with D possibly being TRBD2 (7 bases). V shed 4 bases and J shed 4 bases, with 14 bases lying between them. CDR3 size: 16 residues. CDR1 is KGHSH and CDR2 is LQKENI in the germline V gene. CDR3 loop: CASSLPRGAGANVLTF. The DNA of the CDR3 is TGTGCCAGCTCACTTCCTCGGGGGGCCGGGGCCAACGTCCTGACTTTC.

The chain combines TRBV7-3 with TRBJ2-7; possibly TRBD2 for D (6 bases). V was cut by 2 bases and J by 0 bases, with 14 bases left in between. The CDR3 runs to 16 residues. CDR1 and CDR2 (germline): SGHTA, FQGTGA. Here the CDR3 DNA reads TGTGCCAGCAGCTTAGAAGGGACTTCCAGCTCCTACGAGCAGTACTTC. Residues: CASSLEGTSSSYEQYF.

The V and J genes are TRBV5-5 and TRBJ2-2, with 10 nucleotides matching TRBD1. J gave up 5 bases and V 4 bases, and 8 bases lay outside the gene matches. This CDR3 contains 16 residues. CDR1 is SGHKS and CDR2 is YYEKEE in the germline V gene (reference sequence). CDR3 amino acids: CASSEGQGKGTGELFF. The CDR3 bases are TGTGCCAGCAGCGAGGGACAGGGGAAAGGAACCGGGGAGCTGTTTTTT.

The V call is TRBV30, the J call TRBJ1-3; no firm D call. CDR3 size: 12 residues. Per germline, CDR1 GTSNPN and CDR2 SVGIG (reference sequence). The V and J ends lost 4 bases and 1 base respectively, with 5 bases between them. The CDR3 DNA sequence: TGTGCCTGGACAGTTTCTGGAAACACCATATATTTT. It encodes CAWTVSGNTIYF.